This is a list of T cell receptor beta chains from one sample in a study of CD8 T cells in ankylosing spondylitis. TCRdb re-called the 5' RACE reads through MiXCR, storing one row per CDR3 protein. The sample contains roughly 160,000 distinct CDR3 sequences, around 9.6% of which appear only once. The sample consisted of blood, either unsorted or a sorted T cell fraction (not recorded which). These receptors came from a female donor with ankylosing spondylitis or in good health (not recorded which). Each CDR3 is given with its conserved first and last residue. Size is stated for part of the rows, as once, few or many counts, or as a class when the clone is expanded.

TRBV20-1	13	TRBJ2-7	many	CSARDQDSYEQYF
TRBV29-1	12	TRBJ2-1	many	CSVEGRYNEQFF
TRBV7-1	13	TRBJ2-3	.	CASSYRLSDTQFF
TRBV5-1	15	TRBJ2-7	many	CASSDTGTSGAEQYF
TRBV4-3	16	TRBJ2-1	few	CASSQMRGSAYNEQFF
TRBV6-1	15	TRBJ2-1	few	CASRTSGRPYNEQFF
TRBV24-1	16	TRBJ2-2	many	CATSDPGQTNTGELFF
TRBV5-4	13	TRBJ2-7	few	CASSFSGTHEQYF
TRBV29-1	11	TRBJ2-7	.	CSAGETYEQYF
TRBV24-1	15	TRBJ1-1	few	CATSGPGPRNTEAFF
TRBV4-2	14	TRBJ2-1	many	CASSQARGLNEQFF
TRBV4-3	16	TRBJ2-2	.	CASSQDRHGDTGELFF
TRBV4-3	13	TRBJ2-7	many	CASSLGLPYEQYF
TRBV4-3	16	TRBJ2-1	few	CASSQEWGRSPILQFF
TRBV12-3/TRBV12-4	16	TRBJ2-1	many	CASSSEPSRSANEQFF
TRBV7-8	14	TRBJ2-5	few	CASIAPGDEETQYF
TRBV24-1	19	TRBJ2-3	few	CATSDSKTSGGTSTDTQYF
TRBV30	13	TRBJ2-2	few	CAWSVSGTGELFF
TRBV20-1	15	TRBJ2-5	once	CSEQGLDLFQETQYF
TRBV7-2	13	TRBJ2-2	.	CASRVGLNGELFF
TRBV6-2/TRBV6-3	15	TRBJ2-5	.	CASGAGGGPQETQYF
TRBV12-3/TRBV12-4	15	TRBJ2-5	few	CASRPRGGSEKTQYF
TRBV12-3/TRBV12-4	12	TRBJ1-6	many	CASTGGGSPLHF
TRBV19	15	TRBJ2-7	.	CASSIGQSLAYEQYF
TRBV19	12	TRBJ2-1	many	CASTGPGNEQFF
TRBV20-1	15	TRBJ1-6	.	CSAGDGSSYNSPLHF
TRBV12-3/TRBV12-4	16	TRBJ2-7	many	CASSFTGGMPIYEQYF